A selection of T cell receptor beta chains follows, all from one sample in a study of T cells in narcolepsy. TCRdb's table, derived via immunoSEQ multiplex PCR, lists solely in-frame clones and lacks some. The sample includes approximately 28,000 clones, over 65% seen only once; the top ten take 1.1%. Sequencing was done on a sample of memory (CD45RA-) CD4+ T cells from blood. These receptors came from a human donor in good health. CDR3s include the opening cysteine and the closing phenylalanine or tryptophan. A D gene is named only where the DNA matches it firmly. Clone size is given for some rows only: seen once, a few or many times, or a class if the clone is expanded.

abundance	v_gene	j_gene	d_gene	CDR3nt	CDR3aa
once	TRBV6-1	TRBJ1-2	.	TGTGCCAGCAGTGATGCAATGGACTATGGCTACACCTTC	CASSDAMDYGYTF
.	TRBV6-1	TRBJ1-1	TRBD1	TGTGCCAGCAGCCGACGGGGACAGGGGTACACTGAAGCTTTCTTT	CASSRRGQGYTEAFF
.	TRBV28	TRBJ2-7	TRBD1	TGTGCCAGCAGAACACCCATCCCGGGACAGGGGGCCTACGAGCAGTACTTC	CASRTPIPGQGAYEQYF
.	TRBV2	TRBJ2-2	.	TGTGCCAGCAGTGCAGGGTTGGCCGGGGAGCTGTTTTTT	CASSAGLAGELFF
.	TRBV4-3	TRBJ2-2	TRBD1	TGCGCCAGCAGCCAAATACCCCTGACAGGGGGCAACACCGGGGAGCTGTTTTTT	CASSQIPLTGGNTGELFF
.	TRBV4-1	TRBJ2-1	TRBD2	TGCGCCAGCAGCCAAGATTCCCTAGCGGGGGGGCGGAATGAGCAGTTCTTC	CASSQDSLAGGRNEQFF
.	TRBV2	TRBJ2-7	.	TGTGCCAGCAGCTCCGGTTACGAGCAGTACTTC	CASSSGYEQYF
.	TRBV18	TRBJ2-7	.	TGTGCCAGCTCACCAAGAACGGCAGGTACTCGTGGAGAGCAGTACTTC	CASSPRTAGTRGEQYF
.	TRBV28	TRBJ2-1	.	TGTGCGGGTGCTACTCGGAATGAGCAGTTCTTC	CAGATRNEQFF
.	TRBV6-5	TRBJ2-1	.	TGTGCCAGCAGCCCGCGGTACAATGAGCAGTTCTTC	CASSPRYNEQFF
.	TRBV7-2	TRBJ2-3	.	TGTGCCAGCAGCTTAGTAGTCAGGGCTACAGATACGCAGTATTTT	CASSLVVRATDTQYF
once	TRBV7-8	TRBJ1-6	.	TGTGCCAGCAGCTTAAAGTTGGGGGAGGGAAATTCACCCCTCCACTTT	CASSLKLGEGNSPLHF
.	TRBV10-2	TRBJ2-7	TRBD2	TGCGCCAGTCGGACTAGCGGGTCCTCCTACGAGCAGTACTTC	CASRTSGSSYEQYF
.	TRBV30	TRBJ2-7	TRBD1	TGTGCCTGGAGTTCTACTCGACAGGGCTCCGAGCAGTACTTC	CAWSSTRQGSEQYF
.	TRBV29-1	TRBJ2-7	TRBD2	TGCAGCGTTGGACTAGCGGATTACGAGCAGTACTTC	CSVGLADYEQYF
.	TRBV30	TRBJ1-1	.	TGTGCCTGGTGGACTGACATGAACACTGAAGCTTTCTTT	CAWWTDMNTEAFF
.	TRBV11-3	TRBJ2-7	TRBD1	TGTGCCAGCAGCCGGACAGGGGTCCCCTACGAGCAGTACTTC	CASSRTGVPYEQYF
.	TRBV4-2	TRBJ2-3	TRBD2	TGTGCCAGCAGCCAAGTGTTTAGCGGGGGGGCCGGAACAGATACGCAGTATTTT	CASSQVFSGGAGTDTQYF
few	TRBV9	TRBJ2-7	.	TGTGCCAGCAGCGTAGGGGGGCTTACCTACGAGCAGTACTTC	CASSVGGLTYEQYF
.	TRBV11-3	TRBJ2-1	.	TGTGCCAGCAGCTTAGGGGGGACTTTAAATGAGCAGTTCTTC	CASSLGGTLNEQFF
.	TRBV19	TRBJ2-1	TRBD2	TGTGCCAGTAGTATAGCTCCAGGAGTTAGCGGGAGGGCCCTCGGGGAGCAGTTCTTC	CASSIAPGVSGRALGEQFF
.	TRBV27	TRBJ1-2	.	TGTGCCAGCAGTTTATCACAACGCGCGGGAGGGGTGAATAACTATGGCTACACCTTC	CASSLSQRAGGVNNYGYTF
.	TRBV20-1	TRBJ1-1	.	TGCAGTATTAACAGGGACACTGAAGCTTTCTTT	CSINRDTEAFF
.	TRBV19	TRBJ1-5	.	TGTGCCAGTAGTCCCGGACAGACTAGCAATCAGCCCCAGCATTTT	CASSPGQTSNQPQHF
.	TRBV6-1	TRBJ2-7	TRBD2	TGTGCCAGCAGTTCGACTAGCGGCTCCTACGAGCAGTACTTC	CASSSTSGSYEQYF
once	TRBV7-8	TRBJ2-7	.	TGTGCCAGCAGCTTCCAGGGGGGGGGATCCTACGAGCAGTACTTC	CASSFQGGGSYEQYF
.	TRBV30	TRBJ2-3	.	TGTGCCTGGAGTACGGATCAGGGTATGCTCTATTTT	CAWSTDQGMLYF
.	TRBV9	TRBJ2-3	TRBD2	TGTGCCAGCAGTTTAGCGGGAAGCACAGATACGCAGTATTTT	CASSLAGSTDTQYF
.	TRBV12-5	TRBJ1-1	.	TGTGCTAGTGGTTTGGTAGGAGGGGGCACTGAAGCTTTCTTT	CASGLVGGGTEAFF
.	TRBV30	TRBJ2-5	TRBD2	TGTGCCTGGACCCTAGCGGGGGCCCAGGGAGCCCAGTACTTC	CAWTLAGAQGAQYF
.	TRBV6-1	TRBJ1-2	TRBD1	TGTGCCAGCAGCGTGGGACAGACAACTAACTATGGCTACACCTTC	CASSVGQTTNYGYTF
once	TRBV2	TRBJ1-5	TRBD1	TGTGCCAGCAGCCTTGACAGGGGGTATCAGCCCCAGCATTTT	CASSLDRGYQPQHF
.	TRBV4-1	TRBJ2-7	TRBD1	TGCGCCAGCAGCCAAGATAAACTGGGGGACAGCGCGCGGGTTGGAGAGCAGTACTTC	CASSQDKLGDSARVGEQYF
.	TRBV19	TRBJ2-7	.	TGTGCCAGTAGCTTGACTGAGGCCGGTTCCTACGAGCAGTACTTC	CASSLTEAGSYEQYF
medium-sized	TRBV10-3	TRBJ1-2	.	TGTGCTTCCCTCGAGGGGAACTATGGCTACACCTTC	CASLEGNYGYTF
.	TRBV5-1	TRBJ2-5	.	TGCGCCAGCAGCCTTGGTTTGAATGTCGACGCAAGCGCCCAAGAGACCCAGTACTTC	CASSLGLNVDASAQETQYF
.	TRBV13	TRBJ2-3	.	TGTGCCAGCAGGTTTAACGCGGGACGGATCTCTTATACGCAGTATTTT	CASRFNAGRISYTQYF